The 20 T cell receptor beta chains below all came from one sample that was sequenced in a study of multiple sclerosis patients with progressive multifocal leukoencephalopathy. Specified time point: time of PML onset. Sequenced by immunoSEQ multiplex PCR; TCRdb stores in-frame clones only, minus some. This repertoire shows 25,000 to 35,000 clones, about 88% found once; its top ten account for about 3.3%. The sequences come from PBMCs, collected from a patient treated with natalizumab. These receptors originate from a human donor with progressive multifocal leukoencephalopathy.

Here the CDR3 DNA reads TGTGCCAGCAGCGGGGGGTCCGGACGCAATCAGCCCCAGCATTTT. Protein: CASSGGSGRNQPQHF. The J gene is TRBJ1-5, the V gene TRBV7-2; perhaps TRBD1 as D (5 bases). This CDR3 spans 15 amino acids. V was pared by 5 bases and J by 2 bases, with 13 bases between. Germline values: CDR1 SGHTA, CDR2 FQGNSA. Looking up the rest from reference TRBV7-2 and TRBJ1-5 gives the full variable domain: GAGVSQSPSNKVTEKGKDVELRCDPISGHTALYWYRQSLGQGLEFLIYFQGNSAPDKSGLPSDRFSAERTGGSVSTLTIQRTQQEDSAVYLCASSGGSGRNQPQHFGDGTRLSIL.

Written as DNA, the CDR3 is TGTGCCAGCGGACTCCGGGACACAAATGAAAAACTGTTTTTT. This sequence encodes CASGLRDTNEKLFF. The V call is TRBV5-4, the J call TRBJ1-4, with D possibly TRBD1 on 6 matching bases. The germline V and J ends were trimmed by 7 bases and 5 bases, with 15 bases remaining between them. Per the germline V gene, CDR1 is SGHNT and CDR2 is YYREEE (reference sequence). The CDR3 has 14 residues.

V is TRBV6-6 and J is TRBJ1-1; no definite D call. CDR3 length equals 13 residues. Germline V CDR1 and CDR2: MNHNY, SVGAGI (reference sequence). V was shortened by 0 bases and J by 8 bases, with 10 bases between the two germline ends. The chain's CDR3 is CASSYSDVAEAFF. The CDR3 coding sequence is TGTGCCAGCAGTTACTCCGACGTCGCCGAAGCTTTCTTT.

The rearrangement joins TRBV12-5 to TRBJ1-3; 9 bases agree with TRBD1. V gave up 1 base and J gave up 7 bases; unmatched junction bases: 8. Germline V gene sequence: CDR1 LGHNT, CDR2 FRNRAP. The CDR3 has 16 residues. The CDR3, as DNA: TGTGCTAGTGGTTTGGGACAGGGGGTTACAGGGAACACCATATATTTT. This translates into CASGLGQGVTGNTIYF. Supplemented by reference TRBV12-5 and TRBJ1-3, the full variable domain reads DARVTQTPRHKVTEMGQEVTMRCQPILGHNTVFWYRQTMMQGLELLAYFRNRAPLDDSGMPKDRFSAEMPDATLATLKIQPSEPRDSAVYFCASGLGQGVTGNTIYFGEGSWLTVV.

This chain joins TRBV19 and TRBJ2-2; D perhaps matches TRBD1 (6 bases). CDR1 is LNHDA and CDR2 is SQIVND in the germline V gene (reference sequence). The CDR3 is 16 amino acids. The V end was cut by 5 bases, the J end by 4 bases, with 17 bases between. For the CDR3, the DNA is TGTGCCAGTAGTTTTTCCTCCGGGACACCCACCGGGGAGCTGTTTTTT. Translation: CASSFSSGTPTGELFF.

The chain uses TRBV6-6 and TRBJ1-5; 8 bases align to TRBD1. V was pared by 5 bases and J by 2 bases, with 5 bases of the junction left unmatched. This CDR3 contains 15 residues. Germline CDR1 and CDR2: MNHNY and SVGAGI (reference sequence). For the CDR3, the DNA is TGTGCCAGCAGTCCCGGGACAGGCGGCAATCAGCCCCAGCATTTT. As protein: CASSPGTGGNQPQHF.

The chain uses TRBV6-1 and TRBJ2-2; the match to TRBD2 covers 15 bases. Germline CDR1 reads MNHNS; CDR2 reads SASEGT. With V trimmed by 4 bases and J by 4 bases, 7 bases remained unmatched. The CDR3 is 18 amino acids. The DNA for the CDR3 is TGTGCCAGCAGTGCCCCGGGACTAGCGGGAGGCGGCACCGGGGAGCTGTTTTTT. The encoded protein is CASSAPGLAGGGTGELFF.

V gene TRBV2 combines with J gene TRBJ2-1; D possibly corresponds to TRBD2 (5 bases). V lost 3 bases to trimming and J lost 9 bases, with 18 bases between them. This CDR3 spans 15 amino acids. Germline lookup yields CDR1 SNHLY and CDR2 FYNNEI. The CDR3 spells CASSETPLGFFEQFF. In DNA, the CDR3 is TGTGCCAGCAGTGAGACCCCACTAGGTTTCTTTGAGCAGTTCTTC.

The chain recombines TRBV7-8 with TRBJ2-7; D could derive from TRBD1 or TRBD2 (5 bases each). CDR1 is SGHVS and CDR2 is FQNEAQ in the germline V gene. The CDR3 runs 17 residues. V was cut by 3 bases and J by 0 bases, with 18 bases left in between. The CDR3 sequence is CASSFRFGAASSYEQYF. CDR3 in DNA: TGTGCCAGCAGCTTTAGGTTCGGGGCCGCGAGCTCCTACGAGCAGTACTTC.

This clone was seen a handful of times. For the CDR3, the DNA is TGTGCCAGCAGCCAAGAGATGGGCGGGAGGGGCAATGAGCAGTTCTTC. Protein product: CASSQEMGGRGNEQFF. The rearrangement links TRBV4-2 to TRBJ2-1; 9 bases agree with TRBD2. The CDR3 has 16 residues. Germline loops: CDR1 LGHNA, CDR2 YNFKEQ. V gave up 0 bases and J gave up 6 bases; unmatched junction bases: 6.

The gene calls are TRBV13 and TRBJ1-1, with 9 bases aligning to TRBD1. The length of the CDR3 is 15 residues. V shed 6 bases, J shed 5 bases, and the junction held 10 bases outside the gene matches. CDR1 and CDR2 from the germline V gene are PRHDT and FYEKMQ (reference sequence). The CDR3 nucleotides read TGTGCCAGCAGGGTAACAGGGGGCCCCAGGACTGAAGCTTTCTTT. Translated, it gives CASRVTGGPRTEAFF.

V usage is TRBV6-5 and J usage is TRBJ2-1, with TRBD2 matching 9 bases. This CDR3 has 13 residues. Trimming at V came to 4 bases and at J to 10 bases, leaving 5 bases not matched to a gene. Germline-derived CDR1 and CDR2 are MNHEY and SVGAGI. The CDR3 DNA reads TGTGCCAGCAGTTTTGGGGCGGGAGGGGAGCAGTTCTTC. Translation: CASSFGAGGEQFF.

The chain joins TRBV6-5 to TRBJ1-1; 7 bases fit TRBD1. V shed 6 bases and J 5 bases; nucleotides not matched to a gene: 12. This CDR3 comprises 15 residues. Germline CDR1 MNHEY, CDR2 SVGAGI. The CDR3 DNA is TGTGCCAGCAGGCCCACTTTCACAGGGGATACTGAAGCTTTCTTT. As protein: CASRPTFTGDTEAFF.

The chain recombines TRBV19 with TRBJ2-2; D perhaps matches TRBD2 (6 bases). CDR3 size: 15 residues. Trimming took off 3 bases at V and 6 bases at J, with 14 bases between the two ends. From germline, CDR1 is LNHDA and CDR2 SQIVND (reference sequence). CDR3 nucleotide sequence: TGTGCCAGTAGTATCAACACGTGGGGGGCCGGGGAGCTGTTTTTT. Encoded protein: CASSINTWGAGELFF.

This clone occurred once. The rearrangement joins TRBV19 to TRBJ1-1, with TRBD1 as a possible D gene (5 bases). Trimming pared 10 bases from V and 4 bases from J, leaving 16 bases between. CDR1 LNHDA and CDR2 SQIVND come from the germline V gene (reference sequence). The CDR3 length is 13 residues. DNA of the CDR3: TGTGCCACCTCAACAGCGGGGGGCACTGAAGCTTTCTTT. The encoded protein is CATSTAGGTEAFF.

The chain links TRBV30 to TRBJ1-4; 9 bases match TRBD1. CDR1 GTSNPN and CDR2 SVGIG come from the germline V gene (reference sequence). CDR3 size: 17 residues. V trimming: 4 bases; J trimming: 0 bases; junction bases outside the gene matches: 9. The CDR3 region is CAWKRGQGPSTNEKLFF. CDR3 in DNA: TGTGCCTGGAAACGAGGACAGGGGCCTTCAACTAATGAAAAACTGTTTTTT.

The chain joins TRBV5-8 to TRBJ2-7; TRBD1 agrees at 11 bases. CDR1 and CDR2 from the germline V gene are SGHTS and YDEGEE. The CDR3 loop spans 15 amino acids. With 1 base clipped from V and 2 bases from J, the junction kept 2 bases outside the gene matches. CDR3 DNA: TGTGCCAGCAGCTTGAGGGGACAGGGGGCCTACGAGCAGTACTTC. Translation gives CASSLRGQGAYEQYF.

This clone occurred once. The J gene is TRBJ2-3, the V gene TRBV6-5; perhaps TRBD2 as D (6 bases). The V and J ends lost 6 bases and 3 bases respectively, with 16 bases between them. Germline V lookup: CDR1 MNHEY, CDR2 SVGAGI. The CDR3 is 15 amino acids. The CDR3 loop is CASSHDYRGTDTQYF. In DNA form, the CDR3 reads TGTGCCAGCAGCCACGACTACCGGGGGACAGATACGCAGTATTTT.

The chain carries TRBV9 and TRBJ2-1; TRBD2 agrees at 8 bases. The J segment lost 2 bases and the V segment lost 4 bases, leaving 11 bases of the junction unmatched. This CDR3 region has 17 residues. Per germline, CDR1 SGDLS and CDR2 YYNGEE. The chain's CDR3 is CASSLGLAGTPYNEQFF. CDR3 sequence (DNA): TGTGCCAGCAGCCTCGGACTAGCTGGGACCCCCTACAATGAGCAGTTCTTC.

This clone appeared once. The J gene is TRBJ2-7, the V gene TRBV7-2; tentatively, D is TRBD2 (5 bases). Germline values: CDR1 SGHTA, CDR2 FQGNSA. The CDR3 has 14 residues. Between the trimmed V and J ends, which lost 4 bases and 2 bases, there was a span of 12 bases. The CDR3 spells CASSSVGRAYEQYF. DNA for the CDR3: TGTGCCAGCAGCTCGGTCGGGCGGGCCTACGAGCAGTACTTC.